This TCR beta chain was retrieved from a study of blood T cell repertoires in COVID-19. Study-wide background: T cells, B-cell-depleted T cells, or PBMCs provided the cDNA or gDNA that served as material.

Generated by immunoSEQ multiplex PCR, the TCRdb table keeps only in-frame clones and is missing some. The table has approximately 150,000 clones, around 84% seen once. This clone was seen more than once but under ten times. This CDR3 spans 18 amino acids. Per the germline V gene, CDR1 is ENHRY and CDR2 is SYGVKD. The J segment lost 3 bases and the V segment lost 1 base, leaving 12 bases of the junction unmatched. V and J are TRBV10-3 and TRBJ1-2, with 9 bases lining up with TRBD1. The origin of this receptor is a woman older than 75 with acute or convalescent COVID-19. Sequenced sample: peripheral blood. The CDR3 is CAISEYSDRGKGDYGYTF. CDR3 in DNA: TGTGCCATCAGTGAGTACTCGGACAGGGGAAAGGGAGACTATGGCTACACCTTC.